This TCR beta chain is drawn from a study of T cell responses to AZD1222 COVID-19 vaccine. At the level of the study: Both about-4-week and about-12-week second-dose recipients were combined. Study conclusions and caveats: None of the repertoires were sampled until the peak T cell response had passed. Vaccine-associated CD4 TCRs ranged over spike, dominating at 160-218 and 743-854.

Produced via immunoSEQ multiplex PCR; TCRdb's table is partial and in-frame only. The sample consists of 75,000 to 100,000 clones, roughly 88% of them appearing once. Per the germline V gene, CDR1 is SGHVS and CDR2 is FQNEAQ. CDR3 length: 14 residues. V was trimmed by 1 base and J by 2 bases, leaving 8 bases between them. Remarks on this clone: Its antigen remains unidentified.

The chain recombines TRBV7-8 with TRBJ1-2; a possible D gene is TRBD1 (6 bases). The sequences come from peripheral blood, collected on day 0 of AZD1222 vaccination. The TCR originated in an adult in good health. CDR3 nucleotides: TGTGCCAGCAGCTTAGGACAGGAGAACTATGGCTACACCTTC. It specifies CASSLGQENYGYTF.